Listed here are 16 T cell receptor beta chains from one sample, sequenced in a study of blood T cell repertoires in COVID-19. Produced via immunoSEQ multiplex PCR; TCRdb's table is partial and in-frame only. The table includes about 50,000 clones, more than 70% detected once. The sample was peripheral blood. These receptors were taken from a human donor in a cohort sampled during active COVID-19.

CDR3 region: CASRRGQVQETQYF. The CDR3, as DNA: TGTGCCAGCAGGCGGGGGCAGGTCCAAGAGACCCAGTACTTC. This chain joins TRBV14 and TRBJ2-5, with D tentatively TRBD2 (7 bases). Germline CDR1 reads SGHDN; CDR2 reads FVKESK. Trimming took 6 bases from V and 1 from J, leaving 12 bases between them. This CDR3 comprises 14 residues.

Comment on this clone: The germline gene is not matched at one end of the junction; a read error may be the cause. This chain uses TRBV15 with TRBJ2-7; 7 bases line up with TRBD1. Germline V lookup: CDR1 LNHNV, CDR2 YYDKDF (reference sequence). The CDR3 loop spans 13 amino acids. DNA of the CDR3: TGTGCCACCAGCAGAGATCGTCTTTGGGACAGCGACTTC. It translates to CATSRDRLWDSDF.

V and J are TRBV19 and TRBJ1-5; 10 nucleotides agree with TRBD1. J was trimmed by 7 bases and V by 4 bases; bases with no gene match: 7. In germline, CDR1 is LNHDA, CDR2 SQIVND (reference sequence). The CDR3 length is 15 residues. As DNA, the CDR3 is TGTGCCAGTAGTACGGACAGGGGGGCGGGCCAGCCCCAGCATTTT. Its protein product is CASSTDRGAGQPQHF.

The V call is TRBV30, the J call TRBJ2-7; 13 bases agree with TRBD2. Germline CDR1 is GTSNPN and CDR2 is SVGIG (reference sequence). The CDR3 extends over 13 amino acids. The ends lost 4 bases at V and 9 bases at J; junction bases unmatched: 6. The CDR3 spells CAWKLAGGPGQYF. CDR3 nucleotides: TGTGCCTGGAAACTAGCGGGGGGGCCAGGGCAGTACTTC.

This clone was seen a single time. CDR3 amino acids: CASSDSTAGADTQYF. The CDR3 DNA reads TGTGCCAGCAGTGACTCGACGGCGGGCGCAGATACGCAGTATTTT. The chain carries TRBV6-4 and TRBJ2-3; perhaps TRBD2 as D (5 bases). V shed 0 bases and J shed 4 bases, with 11 bases lying between them. Germline V gives CDR1 MRHNA, CDR2 SNTAGT. This CDR3 region has 15 residues.

The rearrangement links TRBV30 to TRBJ2-1; 11 bases agree with TRBD2. The CDR3 consists of 17 residues. V trimming: 4 bases; J trimming: 4 bases; junction bases outside the gene matches: 12. Germline assignment: CDR1 GTSNPN and CDR2 SVGIG (reference sequence). CDR3 DNA sequence: TGTGCCTGGACGGCTAGCGGGGGGATAAGGTCATACAATGAGCAGTTCTTC. Protein: CAWTASGGIRSYNEQFF.

V is TRBV10-2 and J is TRBJ1-3; the D gene is possibly TRBD1 (5 bases). CDR3 size: 14 residues. V was cut by 2 bases and J by 4 bases, with 9 bases left in between. Germline V gene lookup returns CDR1 WSHSY and CDR2 SAAADI. The CDR3 region has the DNA TGCGCCAGCAGTGAGCAGGGTCCGGGAAACACCATATATTTT. Translation gives CASSEQGPGNTIYF.

This rearrangement joins TRBV4-1 to TRBJ1-1; 10 positions agree with TRBD1. The length of the CDR3 is 20 residues. V trimming: 0 bases; J trimming: 1 base; junction bases outside the gene matches: 14. The V gene's germline CDR1 is MGHRA and CDR2 YSYEKL. Here the CDR3 DNA reads TGCGCCAGCAGCCAAGACGCCCCCGGGACAGGGGTCGTAGGGAACACTGAAGCTTTCTTT. Residues: CASSQDAPGTGVVGNTEAFF.

The chain employs TRBV5-1 and TRBJ2-3, with a tentative D call TRBD2 (5 bases). Between the trimmed V and J ends, which lost 0 bases and 3 bases, there was a span of 11 bases. Germline V CDR1 and CDR2: SGHRS, YFSETQ. This CDR3 has 15 residues. The CDR3 loop is CASSLAGVGTDTQYF. The DNA of the CDR3 is TGCGCCAGCAGCTTGGCCGGGGTTGGGACAGATACGCAGTATTTT.

The CDR3 coding sequence is TGTGCCAGCTCACCACAGACAGGGGGTACAGATACGCAGTATTTT. Protein sequence: CASSPQTGGTDTQYF. The V call is TRBV18, the J call TRBJ2-3; the match to TRBD1 covers 9 bases. Trimming at V came to 1 base and at J to 3 bases, leaving 2 bases not matched to a gene. The length of the CDR3 is 15 residues. Germline CDR1 reads KGHSH; CDR2 reads LQKENI. The entire variable domain, with the rest obtained from reference TRBV18 and TRBJ2-3, is as follows: NAGVMQNPRHLVRRRGQEARLRCSPMKGHSHVYWYRQLPEEGLKFMVYLQKENIIDESGMPKERFSAEFPKEGPSILRIQQVVRGDSAAYFCASSPQTGGTDTQYFGPGTRLTVL.

The V and J genes are TRBV4-2 and TRBJ1-2; TRBD1 matches at 9 bases. Germline assignment: CDR1 LGHNA and CDR2 YNFKEQ. Trimming at V came to 0 bases and at J to 11 bases, leaving 13 bases not matched to a gene. The CDR3 loop spans 16 amino acids. CDR3 in DNA: TGTGCCAGCAGCCAAGATAGGCAGGACAGGGGCTCATCTTACACCTTC. This gives the protein CASSQDRQDRGSSYTF.

This chain joins TRBV6-2 or TRBV6-3 and TRBJ2-2; 8 bases match TRBD2. This CDR3 has 14 amino acids. CDR1 is MNHEY and CDR2 is SVGEGT in the germline V gene. With V trimmed by 6 bases and J by 3 bases, 3 bases remained unmatched. As DNA, the CDR3 is TGTGCCAGCAGCCGGGGGGGATACACCGGGGAGCTGTTTTTT. Protein sequence: CASSRGGYTGELFF.

The chain carries TRBV7-9 and TRBJ2-1; 10 positions agree with TRBD2. The V gene end was trimmed by 1 base and the J gene end by 0 bases; junction bases not matched to a gene: 3. The CDR3 sequence is 17 residues long. The germline gives CDR1 SEHNR, CDR2 FQNEAQ (reference sequence). The CDR3 DNA reads as TGTGCCAGCAGCTTAGTTGGACTAGCGGTCTCCTACAATGAGCAGTTCTTC. Protein sequence: CASSLVGLAVSYNEQFF.

The chain employs TRBV29-1 and TRBJ2-7, with 7 bases fitting TRBD2. Germline-derived CDR1 and CDR2 are SQVTM and ANQGSEA. Losses at the gene ends were 4 bases for V and 4 bases for J; bases not matched to a gene: 1. This CDR3 is 11 amino acids long. This CDR3 reads CSVGTSYEQYF. For the CDR3, the DNA is TGCAGCGTTGGGACTAGTTACGAGCAGTACTTC.

The chain combines TRBV5-6 with TRBJ2-7; D not resolved. Trimming pared 4 bases from V and 4 bases from J, leaving 24 bases between. This CDR3 region has 17 residues. Germline CDR1 reads SGHDT; CDR2 reads YYEEEE. CDR3 bases: TGTGCCAGCAGCCCCTCTTCACCGGTCCAACCCAAATACGAGCAGTACTTC. It is translated as CASSPSSPVQPKYEQYF. Full variable domain (outside the CDR3, taken from reference TRBV5-6 and TRBJ2-7): DAGVTQSPTHLIKTRGQQVTLRCSPKSGHDTVSWYQQALGQGPQFIFQYYEEEERQRGNFPDRFSGHQFPNYSSELNVNALLLGDSALYLCASSPSSPVQPKYEQYFGPGTRLTVT.

The chain carries TRBV7-9 and TRBJ1-3; D unclear. From germline, CDR1 is SEHNR and CDR2 FQNEAQ (reference sequence). Trimming left V 5 bases short and J 3 bases short, with 14 bases between. The CDR3 totals 15 residues. The CDR3 nucleotides read TGTGCCAGCAGCGACACCTTTGCAGGTGGAAACACCATATATTTT. It yields the protein CASSDTFAGGNTIYF.